This entry concerns a single T cell receptor (beta chain). These data belong to a study of blood T cell repertoires in COVID-19. At the level of the study: Spain, Italy and the United States supplied samples that represented acute and convalescent COVID-19. T cells, B-cell-depleted T cells, or PBMCs supplied cDNA or gDNA.

As originally analysed: Amplification with reference gene primers provided the estimates of nucleated cell counts. This table comes from immunoSEQ multiplex PCR, and its TCRdb copy is limited to in-frame clones, with some not included. From that table come the V and J calls and clone size; the DNA was used to work out D and trimming. The repertoire holds 150,000 to 200,000 clones, approximately 90% seen once, with about 2% in the top ten. Trimming took 1 base from V and 8 from J; bases not matched to a gene: 4. The CDR3 is 14 amino acids. Germline-derived CDR1 and CDR2 are KGHDR and SFDVKD. The sample was peripheral blood. This chain connects TRBV24-1 to TRBJ2-1; 7 bases map to TRBD2. The sequence derives from a man aged 18-30 years with acute or convalescent COVID-19. Here the CDR3 reads CATSDFASGDEQFF. The DNA for the CDR3 is TGTGCCACCAGTGATTTCGCTAGCGGCGATGAGCAGTTCTTC.